This TCR beta chain was profiled in a study of blood T cell repertoires in COVID-19. Study context: The United States, Italy and Spain provided the acute and convalescent COVID-19 samples. T cells, B-cell-depleted T cells, or PBMCs supplied cDNA or gDNA.

Authors' data handling: Amplification of reference gene primers provided the estimated nucleated cell counts. Only in-frame clones appear in the TCRdb table, and some are missing; sequencing was by immunoSEQ multiplex PCR. That table is the source of V, J and clone size, and D and trimming were worked out from the DNA. The repertoire holds hundreds of thousands of clones, with roughly 86% as singletons. This CDR3 contains 15 residues. The V segment lost 2 bases and the J segment 2 bases; nucleotides outside the gene matches: 4. Germline CDR1 SGHRS, CDR2 YFSETQ. The rearrangement links TRBV5-1 to TRBJ2-3, with 8 bases fitting TRBD2. Source material: peripheral blood. The sequence came from a woman between 45 and 60 years old who had recovered from COVID-19. This CDR3 reads CASSFQRGYTDTQYF. The CDR3 coding sequence is TGCGCCAGCAGCTTCCAGCGGGGGTACACAGATACGCAGTATTTT.